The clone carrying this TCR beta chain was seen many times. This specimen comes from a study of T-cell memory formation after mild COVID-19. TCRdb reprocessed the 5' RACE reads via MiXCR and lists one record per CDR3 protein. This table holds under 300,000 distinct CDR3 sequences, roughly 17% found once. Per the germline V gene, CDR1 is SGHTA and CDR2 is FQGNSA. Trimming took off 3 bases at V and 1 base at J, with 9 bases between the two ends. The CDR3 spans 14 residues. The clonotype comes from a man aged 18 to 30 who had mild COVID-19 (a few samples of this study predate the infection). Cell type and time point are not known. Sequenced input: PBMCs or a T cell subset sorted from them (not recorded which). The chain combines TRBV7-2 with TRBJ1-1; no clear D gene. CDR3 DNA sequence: TGTGCCAGCAGCTTTGGAAGCCCGAACACTGAAGCTTTCTTT. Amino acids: CASSFGSPNTEAFF.